This T cell receptor beta chain was recorded in a study of blood T cells in healthy people across ages. Whole-study results and caveats: No one knew whether donors had CMV, which possibly confounded expanded clonotype changes. Across the age range, TCR beta diversity per million T cells fell in a roughly linear way.

J was trimmed by 6 bases and V by 0 bases; bases with no gene match: 16. The CDR3 contains 18 residues. Germline values: CDR1 LGHNA, CDR2 YSLEER. Isolating PBMCs gave at least 6.5 million of these cells per sample. This clonotype has only a few counts. Its antigen remains unknown. With a J-beta primer mix and a sample-barcoded 5' primer, a second PCR ran about 7 to 12 cycles. Tags on each cDNA molecule came from a template-switch adaptor with 12 random nucleotides. One entry per CDR3 protein, called by TCRdb with MiXCR from the 5' RACE reads. The profile shows roughly 680,000 distinct CDR3 sequences, around a fifth of them singletons.

The rearrangement uses TRBV4-3 and TRBJ2-7; 8 bases agree with TRBD2. The receptor's source is a man aged 65 to 79 in good health. Input material: blood. The DNA for the CDR3 is TGCGCCAGCAGCCAAGATAGGACGGGACTGAGCGGGAGTTCCGAGCAGTACTTC. This encodes CASSQDRTGLSGSSEQYF.